This T cell receptor beta chain was recorded in a study of CD8 T cells in ankylosing spondylitis. Study-level results: Significant enrichment of disease-linked clones was reported in matched ankylosing spondylitis synovial fluid. It appeared that ankylosing spondylitis blood was characterized by a TCR beta motif of fewer than 10 highly homologous variants. Clones that were linked to disease were CD8+ and were relatively rare in peripheral blood.

Notes on this clonotype: Its target is not known.

The TCR beta libraries were generated through quantitative 5'-RACE incorporating molecular barcodes. TCRdb re-derived calls from the 5' RACE reads in MiXCR, one entry per CDR3 protein. The sample holds 250,000 to 300,000 distinct CDR3 sequences, around 20% seen once. Looked up from germline, CDR1 is MNHNY and CDR2 is SVGAGI (reference sequence). This CDR3 contains 13 residues. With V trimmed by 7 bases and J by 5 bases, 7 bases remained unmatched. The chain is built from TRBV6-6 and TRBJ2-7; TRBD1 matches at 8 bases. The sequencing sample was made of blood, either unsorted or a sorted T cell fraction (not recorded which). The sequence was obtained from a male donor with ankylosing spondylitis or in good health (not recorded which). The CDR3 DNA sequence: TGTGCCAGCAAAGACGCAGGGGGCAACGAGCAGTACGTC. Its translation is CASKDAGGNEQYV.